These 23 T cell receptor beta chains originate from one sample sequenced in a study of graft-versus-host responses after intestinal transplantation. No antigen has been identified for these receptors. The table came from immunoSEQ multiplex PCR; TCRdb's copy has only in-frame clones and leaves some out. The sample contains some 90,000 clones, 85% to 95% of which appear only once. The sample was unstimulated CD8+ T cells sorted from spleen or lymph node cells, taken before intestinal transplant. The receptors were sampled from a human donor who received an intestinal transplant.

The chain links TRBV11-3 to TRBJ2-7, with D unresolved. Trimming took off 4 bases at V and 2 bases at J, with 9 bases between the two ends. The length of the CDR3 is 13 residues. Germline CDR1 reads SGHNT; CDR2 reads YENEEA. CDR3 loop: CASSSRHPYEQYF. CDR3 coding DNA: TGTGCCAGCAGCTCCCGACACCCCTACGAGCAGTACTTC.

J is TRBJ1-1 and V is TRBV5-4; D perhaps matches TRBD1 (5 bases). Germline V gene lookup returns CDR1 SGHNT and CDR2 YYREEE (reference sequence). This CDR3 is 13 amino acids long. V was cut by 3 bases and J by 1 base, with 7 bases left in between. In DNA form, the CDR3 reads TGTGCCAGCAGCTCGGACAAGAACACTGAAGCTTTCTTT. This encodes CASSSDKNTEAFF.

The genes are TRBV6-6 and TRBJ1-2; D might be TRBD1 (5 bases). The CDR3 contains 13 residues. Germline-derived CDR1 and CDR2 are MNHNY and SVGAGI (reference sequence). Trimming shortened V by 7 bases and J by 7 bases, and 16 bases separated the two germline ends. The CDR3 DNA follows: TGTGCCAGCACCATCGGGGGGGAAGTTGGCTACACCTTC. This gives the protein CASTIGGEVGYTF.

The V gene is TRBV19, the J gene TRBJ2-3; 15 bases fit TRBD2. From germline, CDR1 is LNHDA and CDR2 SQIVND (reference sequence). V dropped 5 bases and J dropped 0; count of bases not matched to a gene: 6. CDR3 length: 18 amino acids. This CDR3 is CASSPGLAGGPSTDTQYF. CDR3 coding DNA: TGTGCCAGTAGTCCGGGACTAGCGGGGGGACCTAGCACAGATACGCAGTATTTT.

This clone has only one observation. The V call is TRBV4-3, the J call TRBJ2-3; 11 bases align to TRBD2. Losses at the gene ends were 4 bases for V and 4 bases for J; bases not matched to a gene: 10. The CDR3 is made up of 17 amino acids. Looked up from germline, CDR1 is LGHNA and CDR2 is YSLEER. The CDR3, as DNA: TGCGCCAGCAGCCCGGATTTAGCGGGGGGGGTGGCAGATACGCAGTATTTT. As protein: CASSPDLAGGVADTQYF.

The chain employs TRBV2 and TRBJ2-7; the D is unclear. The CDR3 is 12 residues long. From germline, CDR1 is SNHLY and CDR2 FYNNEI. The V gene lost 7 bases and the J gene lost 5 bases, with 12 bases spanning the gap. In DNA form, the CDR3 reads TGTGCCAGCACCGCCCTTAGAGACGAGCAGTACTTC. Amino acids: CASTALRDEQYF.

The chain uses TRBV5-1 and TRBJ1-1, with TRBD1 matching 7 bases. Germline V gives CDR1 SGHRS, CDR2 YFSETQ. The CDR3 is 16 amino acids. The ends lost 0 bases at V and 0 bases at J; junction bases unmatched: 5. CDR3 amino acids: CASSLVGTEMNTEAFF. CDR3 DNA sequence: TGCGCCAGCAGCTTGGTGGGGACAGAGATGAACACTGAAGCTTTCTTT.

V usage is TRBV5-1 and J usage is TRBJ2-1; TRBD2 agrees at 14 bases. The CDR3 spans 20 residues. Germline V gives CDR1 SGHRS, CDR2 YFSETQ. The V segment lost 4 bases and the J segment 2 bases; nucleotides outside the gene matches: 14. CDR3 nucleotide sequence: TGCGCCAGCAGCATTACAGGGACTAGCGGGGGAATGGTCCCCTACAATGAGCAGTTCTTC. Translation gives CASSITGTSGGMVPYNEQFF.

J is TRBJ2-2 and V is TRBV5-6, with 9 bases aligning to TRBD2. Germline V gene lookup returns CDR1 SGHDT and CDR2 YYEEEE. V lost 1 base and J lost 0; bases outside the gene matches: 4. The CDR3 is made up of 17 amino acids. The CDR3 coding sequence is TGTGCCAGCAGCTTGTTGACTAGCGGAACGAACACCGGGGAGCTGTTTTTT. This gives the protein CASSLLTSGTNTGELFF. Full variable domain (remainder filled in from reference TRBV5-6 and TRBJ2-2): DAGVTQSPTHLIKTRGQQVTLRCSPKSGHDTVSWYQQALGQGPQFIFQYYEEEERQRGNFPDRFSGHQFPNYSSELNVNALLLGDSALYLCASSLLTSGTNTGELFFGEGSRLTVL.

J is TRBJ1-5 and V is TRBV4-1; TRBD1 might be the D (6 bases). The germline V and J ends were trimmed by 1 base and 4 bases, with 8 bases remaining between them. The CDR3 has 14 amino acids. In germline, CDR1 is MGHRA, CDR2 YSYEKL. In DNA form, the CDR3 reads TGCGCCAGCAGCCAAGTCGGACAGAATCAGCCCCAGCATTTT. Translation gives CASSQVGQNQPQHF.

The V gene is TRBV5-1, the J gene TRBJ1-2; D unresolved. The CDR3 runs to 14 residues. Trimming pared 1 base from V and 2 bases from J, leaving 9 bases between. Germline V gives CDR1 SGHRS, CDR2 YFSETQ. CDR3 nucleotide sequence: TGCGCCAGCAGCTTGTTGGGAGGAAACTATGGCTACACCTTC. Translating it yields CASSLLGGNYGYTF.

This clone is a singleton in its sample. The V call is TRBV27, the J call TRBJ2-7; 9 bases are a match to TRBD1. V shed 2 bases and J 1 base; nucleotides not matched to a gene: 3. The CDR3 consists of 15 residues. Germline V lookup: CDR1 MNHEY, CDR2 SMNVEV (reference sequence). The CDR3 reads CASSLSGQGSYEQYF. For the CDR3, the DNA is TGTGCCAGCAGTTTAAGCGGACAGGGGTCCTACGAGCAGTACTTC.

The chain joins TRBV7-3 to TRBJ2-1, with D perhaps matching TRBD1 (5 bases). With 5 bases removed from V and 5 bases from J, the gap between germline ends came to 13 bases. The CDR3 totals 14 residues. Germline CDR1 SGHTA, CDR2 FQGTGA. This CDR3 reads CASSPGHVDNEQFF. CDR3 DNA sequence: TGTGCCAGCAGCCCAGGGCATGTGGACAATGAGCAGTTCTTC.

The CDR3 loop is CASSLPGQVRAFF. DNA of the CDR3: TGTGCCAGCAGCTTGCCCGGACAGGTGCGAGCTTTCTTT. V usage is TRBV7-9 and J usage is TRBJ1-1, with 7 bases aligning to TRBD1. Germline V gives CDR1 SEHNR, CDR2 FQNEAQ (reference sequence). The CDR3 has 13 amino acids. V dropped 3 bases and J dropped 10; count of bases not matched to a gene: 8.

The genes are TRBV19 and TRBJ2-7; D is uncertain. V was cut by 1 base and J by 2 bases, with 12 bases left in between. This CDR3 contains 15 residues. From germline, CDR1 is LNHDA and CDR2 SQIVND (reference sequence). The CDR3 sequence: CASSIVLSEAYEQYF. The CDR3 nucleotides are TGTGCCAGTAGTATAGTGTTAAGCGAAGCCTACGAGCAGTACTTC.

DNA of the CDR3: TGCGCCAGCAGCCAAGAGAGGAAAGAAGTCTACGAGCAGTACTTC. This encodes CASSQERKEVYEQYF. V is TRBV4-1 and J is TRBJ2-7; D ambiguous. Trimming removed 0 bases from V and 3 bases from J, with 12 bases in between. The CDR3 totals 15 residues. Germline-derived CDR1 and CDR2 are MGHRA and YSYEKL.

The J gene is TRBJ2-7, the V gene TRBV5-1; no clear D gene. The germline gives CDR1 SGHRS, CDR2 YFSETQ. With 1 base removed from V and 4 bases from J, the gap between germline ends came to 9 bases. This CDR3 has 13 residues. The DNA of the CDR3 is TGCGCCAGCAGCTTGTCGAGTACTTACGAGCAGTACTTC. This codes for CASSLSSTYEQYF.

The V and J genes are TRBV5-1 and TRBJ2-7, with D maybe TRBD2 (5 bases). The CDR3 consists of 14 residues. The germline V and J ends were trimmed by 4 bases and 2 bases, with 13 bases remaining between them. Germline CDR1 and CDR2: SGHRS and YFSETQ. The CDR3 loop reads CASSQEVRPYEQYF. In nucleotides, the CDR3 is TGCGCCAGCAGCCAGGAGGTTAGGCCCTACGAGCAGTACTTC. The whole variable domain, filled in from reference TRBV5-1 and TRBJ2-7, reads KAGVTQTPRYLIKTRGQQVTLSCSPISGHRSVSWYQQTPGQGLQFLFEYFSETQRNKGNFPGRFSGRQFSNSRSEMNVSTLELGDSALYLCASSQEVRPYEQYFGPGTRLTVT.

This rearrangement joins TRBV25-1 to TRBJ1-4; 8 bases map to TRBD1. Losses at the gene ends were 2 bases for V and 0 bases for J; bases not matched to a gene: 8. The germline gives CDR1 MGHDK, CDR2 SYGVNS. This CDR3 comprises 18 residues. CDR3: CASSEHRGYSATNEKLFF. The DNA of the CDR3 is TGTGCCAGCAGTGAACACAGGGGGTATTCGGCAACTAATGAAAAACTGTTTTTT.

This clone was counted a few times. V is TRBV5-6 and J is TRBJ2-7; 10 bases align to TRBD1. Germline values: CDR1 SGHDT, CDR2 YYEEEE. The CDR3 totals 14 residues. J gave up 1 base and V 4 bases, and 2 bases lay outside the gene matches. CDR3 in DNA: TGTGCCAGCAGCCGGACAGGGGGTTCCTACGAGCAGTACTTC. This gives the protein CASSRTGGSYEQYF.

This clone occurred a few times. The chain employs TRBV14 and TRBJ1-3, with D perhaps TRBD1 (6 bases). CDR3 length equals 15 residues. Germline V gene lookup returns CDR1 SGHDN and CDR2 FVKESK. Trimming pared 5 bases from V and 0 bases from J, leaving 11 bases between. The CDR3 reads CASSIDRYSGNTIYF. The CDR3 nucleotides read TGTGCCAGCAGCATCGACAGGTACTCTGGAAACACCATATATTTT.

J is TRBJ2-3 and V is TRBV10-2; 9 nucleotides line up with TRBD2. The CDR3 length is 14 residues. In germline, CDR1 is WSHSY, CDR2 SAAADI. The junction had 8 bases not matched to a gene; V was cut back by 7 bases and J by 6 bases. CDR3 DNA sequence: TGCGCCAGCACCGGGACTAGCCGTCCGGATACGCAGTATTTT. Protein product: CASTGTSRPDTQYF.

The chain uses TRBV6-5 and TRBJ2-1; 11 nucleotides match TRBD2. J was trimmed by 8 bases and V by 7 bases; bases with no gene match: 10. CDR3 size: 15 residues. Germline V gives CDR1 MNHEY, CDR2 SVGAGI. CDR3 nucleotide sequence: TGTGCCAGCATGTTGAGGGTAGCGGGAGGGGATGAGCAGTTCTTC. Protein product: CASMLRVAGGDEQFF.